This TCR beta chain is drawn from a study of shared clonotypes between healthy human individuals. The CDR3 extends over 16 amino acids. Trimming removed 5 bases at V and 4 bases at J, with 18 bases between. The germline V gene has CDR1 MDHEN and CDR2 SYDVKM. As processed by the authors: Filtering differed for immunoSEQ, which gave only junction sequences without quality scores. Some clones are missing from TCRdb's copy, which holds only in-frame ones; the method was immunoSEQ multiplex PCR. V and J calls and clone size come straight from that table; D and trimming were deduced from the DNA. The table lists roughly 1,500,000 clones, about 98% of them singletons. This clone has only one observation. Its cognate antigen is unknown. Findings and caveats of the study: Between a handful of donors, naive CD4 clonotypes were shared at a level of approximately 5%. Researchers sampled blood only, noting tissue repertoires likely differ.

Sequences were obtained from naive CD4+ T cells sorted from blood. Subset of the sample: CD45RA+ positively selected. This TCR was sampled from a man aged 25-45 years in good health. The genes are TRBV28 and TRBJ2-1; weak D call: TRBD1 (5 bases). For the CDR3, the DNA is TGTGCCAGCAGTCTCTCCCCGCAAACAGGTTACAATGAGCAGTTCTTC. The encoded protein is CASSLSPQTGYNEQFF.